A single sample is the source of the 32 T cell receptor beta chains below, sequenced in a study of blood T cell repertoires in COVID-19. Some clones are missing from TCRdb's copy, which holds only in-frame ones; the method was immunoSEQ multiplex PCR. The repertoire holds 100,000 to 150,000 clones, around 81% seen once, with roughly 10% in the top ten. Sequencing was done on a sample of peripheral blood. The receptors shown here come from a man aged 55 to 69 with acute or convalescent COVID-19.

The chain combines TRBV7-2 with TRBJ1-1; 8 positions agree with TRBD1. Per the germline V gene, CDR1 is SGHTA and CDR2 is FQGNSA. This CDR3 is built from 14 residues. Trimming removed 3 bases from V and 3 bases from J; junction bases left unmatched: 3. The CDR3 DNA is TGTGCCAGCAGCTTTCAGGGGGCGGACACTGAAGCTTTCTTT. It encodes CASSFQGADTEAFF.

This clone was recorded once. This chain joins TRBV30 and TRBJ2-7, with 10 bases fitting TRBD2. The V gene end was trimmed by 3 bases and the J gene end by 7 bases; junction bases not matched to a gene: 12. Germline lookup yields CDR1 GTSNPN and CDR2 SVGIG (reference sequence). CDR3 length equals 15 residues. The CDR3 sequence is CAWSIQAGGPREQYF. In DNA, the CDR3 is TGTGCCTGGAGCATTCAAGCGGGAGGGCCTCGGGAGCAGTACTTC.

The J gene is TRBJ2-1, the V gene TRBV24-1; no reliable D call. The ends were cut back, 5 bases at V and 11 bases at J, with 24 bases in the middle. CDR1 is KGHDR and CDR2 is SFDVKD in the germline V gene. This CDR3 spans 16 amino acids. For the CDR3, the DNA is TGTGCCACCAGTGTCCCTCCGTCCAATGCCCTGGAGCAGCAGTTCTTC. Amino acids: CATSVPPSNALEQQFF.

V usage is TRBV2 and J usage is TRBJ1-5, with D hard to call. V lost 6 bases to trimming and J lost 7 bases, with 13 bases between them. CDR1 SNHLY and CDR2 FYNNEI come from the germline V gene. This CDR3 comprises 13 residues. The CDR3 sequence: CASSERELQPQHF. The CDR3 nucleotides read TGTGCCAGCAGCGAGAGGGAATTACAGCCCCAGCATTTT.

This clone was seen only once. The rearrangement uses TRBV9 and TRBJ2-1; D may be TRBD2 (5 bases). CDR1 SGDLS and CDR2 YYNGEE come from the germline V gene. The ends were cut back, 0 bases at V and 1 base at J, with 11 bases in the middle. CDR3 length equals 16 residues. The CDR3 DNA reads TGTGCCAGCAGCGTAGGAGGGTTTTTGTCCTACAATGAGCAGTTCTTC. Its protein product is CASSVGGFLSYNEQFF.

In DNA form, the CDR3 reads TGTGCAAGTCGCCCACGCGGCCGGTCGAGCAATCAGCCCCAGCATTTT. It is translated as CASRPRGRSSNQPQHF. The chain is built from TRBV12-2 and TRBJ1-5. TRBV12-2 is reported as a pseudogene. This CDR3 has 16 amino acids.

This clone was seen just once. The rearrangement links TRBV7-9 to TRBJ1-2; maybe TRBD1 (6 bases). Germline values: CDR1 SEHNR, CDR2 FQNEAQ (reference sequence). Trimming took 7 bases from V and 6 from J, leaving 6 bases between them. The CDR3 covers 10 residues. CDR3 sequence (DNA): TGTGCCAGCAACAGGGATGGCTACACCTTC. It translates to CASNRDGYTF.

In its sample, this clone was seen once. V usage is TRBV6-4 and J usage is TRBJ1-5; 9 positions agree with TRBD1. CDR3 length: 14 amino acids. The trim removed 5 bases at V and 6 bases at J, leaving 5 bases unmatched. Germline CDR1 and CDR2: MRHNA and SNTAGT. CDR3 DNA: TGTGCCAGCAGTCGAACGACAGGGGGTCAGCCCCAGCATTTT. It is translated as CASSRTTGGQPQHF.

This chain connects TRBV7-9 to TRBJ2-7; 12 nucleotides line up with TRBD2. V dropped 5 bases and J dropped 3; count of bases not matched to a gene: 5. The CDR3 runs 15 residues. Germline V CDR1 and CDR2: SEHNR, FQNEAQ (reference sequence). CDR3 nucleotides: TGTGCCAGCAGCCAAACTAGCGGGAGGATCTACGAGCAGTACTTC. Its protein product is CASSQTSGRIYEQYF.

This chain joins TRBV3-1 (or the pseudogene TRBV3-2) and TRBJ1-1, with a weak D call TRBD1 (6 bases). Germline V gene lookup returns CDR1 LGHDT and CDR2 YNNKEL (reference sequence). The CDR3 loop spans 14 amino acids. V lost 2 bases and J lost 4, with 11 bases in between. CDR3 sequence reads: CASSQTGLGTEAFF. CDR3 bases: TGTGCCAGCAGCCAAACAGGGCTGGGCACTGAAGCTTTCTTT.

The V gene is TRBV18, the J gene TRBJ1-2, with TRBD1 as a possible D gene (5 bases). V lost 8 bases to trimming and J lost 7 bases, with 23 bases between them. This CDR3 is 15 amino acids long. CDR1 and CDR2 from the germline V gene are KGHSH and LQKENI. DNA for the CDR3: TGTGCCAGCGCTAGGGCGACAGATAGCTCTTCTGGCTACACCTTC. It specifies CASARATDSSSGYTF.

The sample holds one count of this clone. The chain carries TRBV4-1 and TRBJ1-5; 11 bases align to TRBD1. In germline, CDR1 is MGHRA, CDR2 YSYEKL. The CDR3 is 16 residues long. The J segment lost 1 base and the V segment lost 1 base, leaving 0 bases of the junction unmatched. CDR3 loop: CASSQGDRGSNQPQHF. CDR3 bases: TGCGCCAGCAGCCAAGGGGACAGGGGGAGCAATCAGCCCCAGCATTTT.

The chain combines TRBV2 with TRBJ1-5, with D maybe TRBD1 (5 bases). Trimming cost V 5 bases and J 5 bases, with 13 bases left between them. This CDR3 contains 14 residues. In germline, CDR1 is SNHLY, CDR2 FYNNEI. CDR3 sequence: CASSPGIGDQPQHF. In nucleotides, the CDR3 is TGTGCCAGCAGTCCAGGAATAGGGGATCAGCCCCAGCATTTT.

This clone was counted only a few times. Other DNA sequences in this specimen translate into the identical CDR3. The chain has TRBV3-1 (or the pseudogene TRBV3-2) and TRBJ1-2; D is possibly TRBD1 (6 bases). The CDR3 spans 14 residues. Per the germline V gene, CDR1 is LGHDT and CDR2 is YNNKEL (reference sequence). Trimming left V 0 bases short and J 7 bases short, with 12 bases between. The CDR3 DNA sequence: TGTGCCAGCAGCCAAGATCGGAGGGGGGGTGGCTACACCTTC. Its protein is CASSQDRRGGGYTF.

For the CDR3, the DNA is TGCAGTGCTCCGCGAGGGTATGAGCAGTTCTTC. Translation gives CSAPRGYEQFF. The rearrangement links TRBV20-1 to TRBJ2-1; TRBD2 is a possible D gene (5 bases). Germline V gene sequence: CDR1 DFQATT, CDR2 SNEGSKA (reference sequence). The CDR3 totals 11 residues. The V end was cut by 5 bases, the J end by 8 bases, with 10 bases between.

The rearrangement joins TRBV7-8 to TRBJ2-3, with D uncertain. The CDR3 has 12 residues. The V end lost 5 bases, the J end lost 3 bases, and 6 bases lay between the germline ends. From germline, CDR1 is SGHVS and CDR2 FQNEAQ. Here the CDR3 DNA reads TGTGCCAGCAGCCCCAGGACAGATACGCAGTATTTT. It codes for CASSPRTDTQYF.

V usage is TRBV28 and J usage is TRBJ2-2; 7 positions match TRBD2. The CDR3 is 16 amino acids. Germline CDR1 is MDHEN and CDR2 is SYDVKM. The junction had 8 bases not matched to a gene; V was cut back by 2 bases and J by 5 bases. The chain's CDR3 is CASSLGGAAGTGELFF. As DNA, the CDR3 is TGTGCCAGCAGTTTAGGTGGAGCAGCGGGGACCGGGGAGCTGTTTTTT.

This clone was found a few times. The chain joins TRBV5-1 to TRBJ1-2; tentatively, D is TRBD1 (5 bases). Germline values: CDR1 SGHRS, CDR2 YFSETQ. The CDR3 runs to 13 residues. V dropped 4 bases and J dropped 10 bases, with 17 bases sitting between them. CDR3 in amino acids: CASSTAGGMDYTF. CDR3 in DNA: TGCGCCAGCAGCACCGCGGGGGGTATGGACTACACCTTC.

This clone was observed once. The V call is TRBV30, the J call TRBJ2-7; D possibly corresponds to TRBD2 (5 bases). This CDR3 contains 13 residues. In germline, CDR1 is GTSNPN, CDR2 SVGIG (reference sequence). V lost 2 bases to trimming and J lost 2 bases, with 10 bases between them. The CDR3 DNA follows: TGTGCCTGGAGTAGCGGAGTTACCTACGAGCAGTACTTC. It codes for CAWSSGVTYEQYF.

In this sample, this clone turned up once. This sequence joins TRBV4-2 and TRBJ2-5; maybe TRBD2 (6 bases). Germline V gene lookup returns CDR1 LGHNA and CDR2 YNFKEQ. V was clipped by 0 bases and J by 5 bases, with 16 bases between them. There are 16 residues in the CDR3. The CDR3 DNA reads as TGTGCCAGCAGCCAAGAAGGTGGCCTAGCGCGGGAGACCCAGTACTTC. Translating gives CASSQEGGLARETQYF.

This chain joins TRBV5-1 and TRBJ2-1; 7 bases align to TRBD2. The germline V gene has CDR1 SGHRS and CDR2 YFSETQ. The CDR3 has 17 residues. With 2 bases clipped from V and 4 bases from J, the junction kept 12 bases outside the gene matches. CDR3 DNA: TGCGCCAGCAGCTTCCGGATTGGCGGGAGCCAGTACAATGAGCAGTTCTTC. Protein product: CASSFRIGGSQYNEQFF.

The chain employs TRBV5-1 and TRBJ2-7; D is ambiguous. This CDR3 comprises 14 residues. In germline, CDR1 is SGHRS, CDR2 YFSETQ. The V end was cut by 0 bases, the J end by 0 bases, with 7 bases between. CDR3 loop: CASSLELGSYEQYF. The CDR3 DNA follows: TGCGCCAGCAGCTTGGAACTTGGCTCCTACGAGCAGTACTTC.

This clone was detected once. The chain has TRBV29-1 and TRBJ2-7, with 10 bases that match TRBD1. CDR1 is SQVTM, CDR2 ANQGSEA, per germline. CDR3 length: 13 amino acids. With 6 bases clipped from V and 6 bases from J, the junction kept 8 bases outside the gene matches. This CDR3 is CSVRQGAPREQYF. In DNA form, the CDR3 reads TGCAGCGTGCGACAGGGGGCCCCTCGCGAGCAGTACTTC.

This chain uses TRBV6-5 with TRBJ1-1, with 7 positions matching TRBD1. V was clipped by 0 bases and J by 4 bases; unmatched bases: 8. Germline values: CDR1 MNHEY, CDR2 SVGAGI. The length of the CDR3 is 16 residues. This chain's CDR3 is CASSYSRYQGVTEAFF. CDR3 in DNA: TGTGCCAGCAGTTACTCGAGATATCAGGGGGTCACTGAAGCTTTCTTT.

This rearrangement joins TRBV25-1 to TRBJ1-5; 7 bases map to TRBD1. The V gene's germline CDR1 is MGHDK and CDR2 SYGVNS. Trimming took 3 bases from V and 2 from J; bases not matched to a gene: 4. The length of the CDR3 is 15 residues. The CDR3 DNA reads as TGTGCCAGCAGTGAGACAGGGATTGGCAATCAGCCCCAGCATTTT. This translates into CASSETGIGNQPQHF.

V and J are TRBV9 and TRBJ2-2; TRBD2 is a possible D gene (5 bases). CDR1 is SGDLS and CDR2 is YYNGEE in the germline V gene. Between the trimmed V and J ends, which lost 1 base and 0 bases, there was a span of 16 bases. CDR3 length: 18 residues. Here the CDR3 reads CASSVTGKGRSNTGELFF. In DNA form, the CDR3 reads TGTGCCAGCAGCGTAACGGGGAAAGGGCGTTCGAACACCGGGGAGCTGTTTTTT.

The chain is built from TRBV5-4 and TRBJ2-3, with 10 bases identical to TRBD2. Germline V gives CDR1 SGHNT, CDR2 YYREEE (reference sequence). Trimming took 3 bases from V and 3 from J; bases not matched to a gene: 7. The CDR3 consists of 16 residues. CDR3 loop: CASSSYLAGVTDTQYF. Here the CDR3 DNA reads TGTGCCAGCAGCTCGTACCTAGCGGGAGTAACAGATACGCAGTATTTT.

The CDR3 is CASSLDSGGNTIYF. The CDR3 DNA is TGTGCCAGCAGCTTAGATTCGGGAGGAAACACCATATATTTT. This sequence joins TRBV11-2 and TRBJ1-3; D uncertain. Germline assignment: CDR1 SGHAT and CDR2 FQNNGV. V was clipped by 0 bases and J by 4 bases, with 7 bases between them. The CDR3 covers 14 residues.

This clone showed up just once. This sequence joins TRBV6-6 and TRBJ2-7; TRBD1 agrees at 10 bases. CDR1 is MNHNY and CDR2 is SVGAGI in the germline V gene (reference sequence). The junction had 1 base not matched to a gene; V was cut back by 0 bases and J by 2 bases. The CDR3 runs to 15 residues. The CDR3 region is CASSYSGQGPYEQYF. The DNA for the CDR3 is TGTGCCAGCAGTTACTCGGGACAGGGGCCCTACGAGCAGTACTTC.

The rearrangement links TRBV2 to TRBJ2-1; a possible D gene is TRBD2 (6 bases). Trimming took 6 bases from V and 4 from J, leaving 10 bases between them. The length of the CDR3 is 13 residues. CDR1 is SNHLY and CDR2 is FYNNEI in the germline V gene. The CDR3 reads CASRAGTYNEQFF. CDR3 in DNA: TGTGCCAGCAGAGCCGGGACTTACAATGAGCAGTTCTTC.

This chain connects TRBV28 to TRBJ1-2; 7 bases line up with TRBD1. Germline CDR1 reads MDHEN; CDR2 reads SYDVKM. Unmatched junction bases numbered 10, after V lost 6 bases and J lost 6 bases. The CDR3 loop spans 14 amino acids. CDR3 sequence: CASSPPQGNHGYTF. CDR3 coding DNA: TGTGCCAGCAGCCCACCACAGGGGAACCATGGCTACACCTTC.

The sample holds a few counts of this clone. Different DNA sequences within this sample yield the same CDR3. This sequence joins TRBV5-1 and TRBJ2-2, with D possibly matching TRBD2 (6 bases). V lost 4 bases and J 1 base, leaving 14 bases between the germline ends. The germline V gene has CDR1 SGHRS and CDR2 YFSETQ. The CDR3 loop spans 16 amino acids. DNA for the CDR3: TGCGCCAGCAGCCCCCGGGGTAGCGGGAACACCGGGGAGCTGTTTTTT. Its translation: CASSPRGSGNTGELFF.